The rows below give T cell receptor beta chains drawn from one sample of a study of blood T cells in healthy people across ages. TCRdb re-called the 5' RACE reads with MiXCR, one entry per CDR3 protein. The profile shows around 800,000 distinct CDR3 sequences, under 45% of them singletons. Sequenced input: blood. The origin of the receptors is a man in his sixties in good health. Each CDR3 is given with its conserved first and last residue. Each record gives: CDR3 length, D gene, clone size, J gene, V gene, CDR3 DNA, CDR3 protein. A D gene is named only where the DNA matches it firmly. Only some rows state a clone size, as once, few, many or a class for expanded clones.

>13|TRBD2|-|TRBJ2-1|TRBV6-1
TGTGCCAGCCTAGCGGGACAATACAATGAGCAGTTCTTC
CASLAGQYNEQFF
>12|-|few|TRBJ2-5|TRBV24-1
TGTGCCACCAGTGATCCCCACCAGACCCAGTACTTC
CATSDPHQTQYF
>14|-|many|TRBJ2-3|TRBV7-2
TGCGCCAGCAGCCCGGGACTTAGCACAGATACGCAGTATTTT
CASSPGLSTDTQYF
>13|-|-|TRBJ2-3|TRBV6-1
TGTGCCAGCAGGAACCCAGGGACAGATACGCAGTATTTT
CASRNPGTDTQYF
>16|TRBD2|-|TRBJ2-3|TRBV5-4
TGTGCCAGCAGCTTGGCCCGCGGGGGGGCCCCGGATACGCAGTATTTT
CASSLARGGAPDTQYF
>14|-|-|TRBJ2-1|TRBV7-2
TGTGCCAGCAGCTTAATACAGCCCACCGATGAGCAGTTCTTC
CASSLIQPTDEQFF
>15|TRBD1|few|TRBJ2-3|TRBV12-3/TRBV12-4
TGTGCCAGCAGTCCGTGGACAGGGGGGATAGATACGCAGTATTTT
CASSPWTGGIDTQYF
>17|-|few|TRBJ2-7|TRBV12-3/TRBV12-4
TGTGCCAGCAGTTTAGGGGGGCAGCTTACACTCTCCTACGAGCAGTACTTC
CASSLGGQLTLSYEQYF
>15|-|-|TRBJ2-3|TRBV10-3
TGTGCCATCAGTGACGGTGGATACTCTCCGGATACGCAGTATTTT
CAISDGGYSPDTQYF
>18|-|-|TRBJ2-5|TRBV15
TGTGCCACCAGCGGAAGTGTAGTGGGGCCACGTTTTGAAGAGACCCAGTACTTC
CATSGSVVGPRFEETQYF
>19|TRBD2|-|TRBJ2-3|TRBV6-5
TGTGCCAGCAGTTACCGGGGAGCGGGGGGCCGTGTTAGCACAGATACGCAGTATTTT
CASSYRGAGGRVSTDTQYF
>15|-|few|TRBJ2-7|TRBV4-3
TGCGCCAGCAGCCTGACCCGGGTAGGGAACTACGAGCAGTACTTC
CASSLTRVGNYEQYF
>15|-|-|TRBJ1-5|TRBV6-2/TRBV6-3
TGTGCCAGCAGATCCGTGACACGAAGCAATCAGCCCCAGCATTTT
CASRSVTRSNQPQHF
>13|TRBD1|-|TRBJ2-1|TRBV7-9
TGTGCCGTAAAGAGGGACAGCTACAATGAGCAGTTCTTC
CAVKRDSYNEQFF
>16|TRBD1|-|TRBJ1-1|TRBV6-2/TRBV6-3
TGTGCCACCTCCAGTCAGGACAGGATCATGAACACTGAAGCTTTCTTT
CATSSQDRIMNTEAFF
>15|-|few|TRBJ2-3|TRBV9
TGTGCCAGCAGCGCCTCCGGGACTGGCCCCTCTACGCAGTATTTT
CASSASGTGPSTQYF
>15|-|-|TRBJ1-5|TRBV7-2
TGTGCCAGCAGCTTAGCCCGGATGGAGAATCAGCCCCGGCATTTT
CASSLARMENQPRHF
>18|-|-|TRBJ2-1|TRBV27
TGTGCCAGCAGCCAGCTCGCCTCGGGGGGCCCTTCCTACAATGAGCAGTTCTTC
CASSQLASGGPSYNEQFF
>11|-|few|TRBJ2-5|TRBV2
TGTGCCAGCAGTACTCGACGGGAGCAGTACTTC
CASSTRREQYF
>13|-|few|TRBJ2-3|TRBV5-6
TGTGCCAGCAGCTGGGGGGGCACAGATACGCAGTATTTT
CASSWGGTDTQYF
>16|-|-|TRBJ1-2|TRBV6-1
TGTGCCAGCAGTGCCGTCGGGAAGGTCCTTAGCTATGGCTACACCTTC
CASSAVGKVLSYGYTF
>15|-|-|TRBJ2-4|TRBV30
TGTGCCTGGAGTGTACTTGGGACCGCCATGAACATTCAGTACTTC
CAWSVLGTAMNIQYF
>14|TRBD1|once|TRBJ2-7|TRBV24-1
TGTGCCACCGCCGGACAGGGCTCCTACAATGAGCAGTACTTC
CATAGQGSYNEQYF
>15|TRBD2|-|TRBJ2-5|TRBV9
TGTGCCAGCAGCGTAGGTCTAGCGGCCCAAGAGACCCAGTACTTC
CASSVGLAAQETQYF